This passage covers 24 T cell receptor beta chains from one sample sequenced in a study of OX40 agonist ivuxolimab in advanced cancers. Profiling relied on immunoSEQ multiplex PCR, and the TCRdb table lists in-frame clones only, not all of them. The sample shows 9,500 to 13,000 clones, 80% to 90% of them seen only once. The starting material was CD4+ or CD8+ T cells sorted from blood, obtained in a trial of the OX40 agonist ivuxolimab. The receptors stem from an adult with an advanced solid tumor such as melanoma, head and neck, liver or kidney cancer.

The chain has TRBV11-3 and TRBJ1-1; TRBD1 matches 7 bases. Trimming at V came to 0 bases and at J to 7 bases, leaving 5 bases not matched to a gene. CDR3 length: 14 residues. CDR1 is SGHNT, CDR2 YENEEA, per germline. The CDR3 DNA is TGTGCCAGCAGCTTAGAGACAGGGCCAGGTGAAGCTTTCTTT. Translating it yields CASSLETGPGEAFF. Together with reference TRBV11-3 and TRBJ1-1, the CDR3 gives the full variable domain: EAGVVQSPRYKIIEKKQPVAFWCNPISGHNTLYWYLQNLGQGPELLIRYENEEAVDDSQLPKDRFSAERLKGVDSTLKIQPAELGDSAVYLCASSLETGPGEAFFGQGTRLTVV.

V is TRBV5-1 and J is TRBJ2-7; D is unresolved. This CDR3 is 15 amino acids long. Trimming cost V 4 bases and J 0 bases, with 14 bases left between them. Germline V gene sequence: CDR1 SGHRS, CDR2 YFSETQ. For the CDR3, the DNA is TGCGCCAGCAGCACGCCCGACGCGAGCTCCTACGAGCAGTACTTC. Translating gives CASSTPDASSYEQYF.

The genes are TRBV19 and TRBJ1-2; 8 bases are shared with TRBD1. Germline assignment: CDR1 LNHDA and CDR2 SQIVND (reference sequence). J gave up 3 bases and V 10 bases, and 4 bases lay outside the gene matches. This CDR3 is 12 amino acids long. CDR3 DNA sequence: TGTGCCACCGGGGACAGGCACTATGGCTACACCTTC. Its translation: CATGDRHYGYTF.

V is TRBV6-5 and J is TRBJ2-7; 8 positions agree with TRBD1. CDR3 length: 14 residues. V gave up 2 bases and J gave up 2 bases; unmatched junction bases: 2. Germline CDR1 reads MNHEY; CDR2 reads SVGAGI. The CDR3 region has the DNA TGTGCCAGCAGTTACGGACAGGGCCCCTACGAGCAGTACTTC. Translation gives CASSYGQGPYEQYF.

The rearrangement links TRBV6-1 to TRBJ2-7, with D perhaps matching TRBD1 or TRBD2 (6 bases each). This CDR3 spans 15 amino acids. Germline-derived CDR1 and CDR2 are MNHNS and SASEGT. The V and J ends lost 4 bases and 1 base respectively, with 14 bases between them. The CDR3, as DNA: TGTGCCAGCAGTGGATGGGAGGACAGTTCCTACGAGCAGTACTTC. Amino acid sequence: CASSGWEDSSYEQYF.

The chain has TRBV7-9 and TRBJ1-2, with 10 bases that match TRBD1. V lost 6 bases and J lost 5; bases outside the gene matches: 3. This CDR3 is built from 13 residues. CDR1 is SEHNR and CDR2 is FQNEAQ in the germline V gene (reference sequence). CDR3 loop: CASRGQGDYGYTF. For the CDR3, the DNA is TGTGCCAGCAGAGGACAGGGGGATTATGGCTACACCTTC.

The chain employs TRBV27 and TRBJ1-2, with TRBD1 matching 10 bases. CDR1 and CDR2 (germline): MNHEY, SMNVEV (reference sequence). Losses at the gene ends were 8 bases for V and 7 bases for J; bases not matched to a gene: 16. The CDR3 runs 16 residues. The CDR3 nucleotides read TGTGCCAGCGTTCCCCGGGGGACAGGGGCCGGGACTGGCTACACCTTC. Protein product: CASVPRGTGAGTGYTF.

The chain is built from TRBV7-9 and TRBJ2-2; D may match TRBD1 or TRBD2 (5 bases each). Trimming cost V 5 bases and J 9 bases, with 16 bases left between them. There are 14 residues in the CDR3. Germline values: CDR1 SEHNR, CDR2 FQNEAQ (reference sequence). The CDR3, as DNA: TGTGCCAGCAGCACGGGACCGGGGCTGCGGGAGCTGTTTTTT. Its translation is CASSTGPGLRELFF.

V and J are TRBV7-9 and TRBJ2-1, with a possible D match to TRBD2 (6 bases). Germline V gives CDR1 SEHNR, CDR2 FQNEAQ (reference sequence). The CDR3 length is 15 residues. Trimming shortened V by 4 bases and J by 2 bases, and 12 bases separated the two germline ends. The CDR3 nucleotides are TGTGCCAGCAGCTGGCTGGCGGGGCCCTACAATGAGCAGTTCTTC. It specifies CASSWLAGPYNEQFF.

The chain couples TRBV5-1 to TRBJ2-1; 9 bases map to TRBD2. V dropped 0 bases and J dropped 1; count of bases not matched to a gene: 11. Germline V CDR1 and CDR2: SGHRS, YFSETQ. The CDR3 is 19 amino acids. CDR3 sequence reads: CASSLEVAGALISYNEQFF. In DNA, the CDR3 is TGCGCCAGCAGCTTGGAAGTAGCGGGGGCCCTTATTTCCTACAATGAGCAGTTCTTC. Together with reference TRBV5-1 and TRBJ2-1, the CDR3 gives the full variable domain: KAGVTQTPRYLIKTRGQQVTLSCSPISGHRSVSWYQQTPGQGLQFLFEYFSETQRNKGNFPGRFSGRQFSNSRSEMNVSTLELGDSALYLCASSLEVAGALISYNEQFFGPGTRLTVL.

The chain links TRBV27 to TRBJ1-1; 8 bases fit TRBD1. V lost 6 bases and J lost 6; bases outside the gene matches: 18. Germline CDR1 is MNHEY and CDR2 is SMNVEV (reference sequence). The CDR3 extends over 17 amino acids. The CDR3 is CASSSFLSTGEEAEAFF. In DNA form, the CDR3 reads TGTGCCAGCAGCTCCTTCCTGTCGACAGGGGAAGAGGCTGAAGCTTTCTTT.

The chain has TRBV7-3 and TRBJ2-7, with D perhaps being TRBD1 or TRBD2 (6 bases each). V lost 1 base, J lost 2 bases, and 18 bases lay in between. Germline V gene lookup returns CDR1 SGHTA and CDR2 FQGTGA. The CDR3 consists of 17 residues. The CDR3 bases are TGTGCCAGCAGCTTAAGGAGGAAGAGGGGGGAGACCTACGAGCAGTACTTC. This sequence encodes CASSLRRKRGETYEQYF. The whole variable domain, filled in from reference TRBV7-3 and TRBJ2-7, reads GAGVSQTPSNKVTEKGKYVELRCDPISGHTALYWYRQSLGQGPEFLIYFQGTGAADDSGLPNDRFFAVRPEGSVSTLKIQRTERGDSAVYLCASSLRRKRGETYEQYFGPGTRLTVT.

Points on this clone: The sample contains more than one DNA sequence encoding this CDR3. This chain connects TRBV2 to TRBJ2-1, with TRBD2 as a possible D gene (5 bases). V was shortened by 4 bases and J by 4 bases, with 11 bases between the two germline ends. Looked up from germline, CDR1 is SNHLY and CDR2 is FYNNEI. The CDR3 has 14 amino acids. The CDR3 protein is CASSGGGPYNEQFF. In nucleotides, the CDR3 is TGTGCCAGCAGTGGAGGCGGGCCTTACAATGAGCAGTTCTTC.

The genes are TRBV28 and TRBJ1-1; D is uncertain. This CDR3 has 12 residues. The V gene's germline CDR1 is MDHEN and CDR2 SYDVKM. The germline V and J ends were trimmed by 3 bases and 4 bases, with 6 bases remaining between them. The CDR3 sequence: CASSFMGTEAFF. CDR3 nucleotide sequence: TGTGCCAGCAGTTTTATGGGCACTGAAGCTTTCTTT.

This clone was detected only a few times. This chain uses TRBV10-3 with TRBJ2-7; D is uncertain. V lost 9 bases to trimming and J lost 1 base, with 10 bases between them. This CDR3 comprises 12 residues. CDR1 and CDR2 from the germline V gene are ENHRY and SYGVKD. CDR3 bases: TGTGCCATGATGGACGGATCCTACGAGCAGTACTTC. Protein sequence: CAMMDGSYEQYF.

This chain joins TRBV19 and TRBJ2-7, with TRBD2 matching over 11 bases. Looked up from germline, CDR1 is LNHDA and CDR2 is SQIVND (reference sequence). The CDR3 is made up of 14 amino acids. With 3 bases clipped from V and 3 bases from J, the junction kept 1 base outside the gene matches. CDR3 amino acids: CASSITSGGYEQYF. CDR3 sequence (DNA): TGTGCCAGTAGTATTACTAGCGGGGGCTACGAGCAGTACTTC.

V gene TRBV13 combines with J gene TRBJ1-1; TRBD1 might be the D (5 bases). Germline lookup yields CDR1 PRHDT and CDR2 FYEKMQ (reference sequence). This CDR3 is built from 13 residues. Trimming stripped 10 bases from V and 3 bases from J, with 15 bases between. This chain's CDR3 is CATHPLGDTEAFF. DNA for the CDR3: TGTGCCACACACCCCCTAGGGGACACTGAAGCTTTCTTT. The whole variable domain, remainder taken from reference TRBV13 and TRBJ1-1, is AAGVIQSPRHLIKEKRETATLKCYPIPRHDTVYWYQQGPGQDPQFLISFYEKMQSDKGSIPDRFSAQQFSDYHSELNMSSLELGDSALYFCATHPLGDTEAFFGQGTRLTVV.

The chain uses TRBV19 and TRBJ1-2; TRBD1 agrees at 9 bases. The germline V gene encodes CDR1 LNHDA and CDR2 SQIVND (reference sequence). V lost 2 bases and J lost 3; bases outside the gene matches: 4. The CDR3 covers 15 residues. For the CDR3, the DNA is TGTGCCAGTAGTATACCGGGACAGGGATACTATGGCTACACCTTC. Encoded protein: CASSIPGQGYYGYTF.

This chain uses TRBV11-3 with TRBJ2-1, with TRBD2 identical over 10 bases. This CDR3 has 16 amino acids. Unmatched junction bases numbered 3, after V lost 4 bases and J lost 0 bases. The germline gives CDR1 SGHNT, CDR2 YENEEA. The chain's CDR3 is CASSSPSGGSYNEQFF. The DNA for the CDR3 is TGTGCCAGCAGCTCACCTAGCGGGGGCTCCTACAATGAGCAGTTCTTC.

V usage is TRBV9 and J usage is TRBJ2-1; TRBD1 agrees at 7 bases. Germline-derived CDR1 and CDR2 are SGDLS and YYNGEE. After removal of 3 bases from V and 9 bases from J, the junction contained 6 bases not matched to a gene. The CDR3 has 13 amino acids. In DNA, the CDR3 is TGTGCCAGCAGCGCAGGGGGTGGTGGTGAGCAGTTCTTC. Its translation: CASSAGGGGEQFF.

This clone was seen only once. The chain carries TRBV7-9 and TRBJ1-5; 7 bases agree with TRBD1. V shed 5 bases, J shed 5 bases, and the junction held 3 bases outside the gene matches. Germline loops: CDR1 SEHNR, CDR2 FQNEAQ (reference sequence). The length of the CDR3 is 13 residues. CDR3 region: CASSQGGYQPQHF. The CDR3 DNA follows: TGTGCCAGCAGCCAGGGGGGTTATCAGCCCCAGCATTTT.

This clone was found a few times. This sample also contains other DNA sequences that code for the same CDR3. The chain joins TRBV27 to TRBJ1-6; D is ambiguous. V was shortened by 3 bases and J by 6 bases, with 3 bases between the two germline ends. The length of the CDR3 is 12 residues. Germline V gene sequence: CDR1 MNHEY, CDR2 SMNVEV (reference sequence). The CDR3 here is CASSFSNSPLHF. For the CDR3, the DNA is TGTGCCAGCAGTTTTAGTAATTCACCCCTCCACTTT.

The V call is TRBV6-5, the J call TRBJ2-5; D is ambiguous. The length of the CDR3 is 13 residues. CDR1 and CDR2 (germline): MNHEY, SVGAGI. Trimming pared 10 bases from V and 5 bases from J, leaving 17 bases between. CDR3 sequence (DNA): TGTGCCACAGGAACGGGCTTGGGGGAGACCCAGTACTTC. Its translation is CATGTGLGETQYF.

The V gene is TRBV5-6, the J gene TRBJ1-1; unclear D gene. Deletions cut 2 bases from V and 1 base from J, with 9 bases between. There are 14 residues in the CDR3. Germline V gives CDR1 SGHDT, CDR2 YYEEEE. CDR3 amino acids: CASSFFSPNTEAFF. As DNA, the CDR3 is TGTGCCAGCAGCTTCTTTAGTCCGAACACTGAAGCTTTCTTT.